This is a list of T cell receptor beta chains from one sample in a study of OX40 agonist ivuxolimab in advanced cancers. Assay used: immunoSEQ multiplex PCR; TCRdb lists only in-frame clones, some missing. Here the sample spans 55,000 to 70,000 clones, about 94% being singletons. The source material was CD4+ or CD8+ T cells sorted from blood, sampled in a trial of the OX40 agonist ivuxolimab. These receptors were collected from an adult with an advanced solid tumor such as melanoma, head and neck, liver or kidney cancer. Both conserved end residues are part of each CDR3. The D gene is left open where the match is weak. Where a row states a size, it is once, few, many or the class of an expanded clone; other rows omit it.

cdr3_nt cdr3_aa clone_size j_call v_call d_call
TGTGCCAGCAGCTTGGCTCACTGGGACGCCACAGATACGCAGTATTTT CASSLAHWDATDTQYF once TRBJ2-3 TRBV5-5 NA
TGTGCCAGCAGCCCCCCTAGCGGGGGTGGTGAGACCCAGTACTTC CASSPPSGGGETQYF NA TRBJ2-5 TRBV7-9 TRBD2
TGTGCCAGCTGGGGAGTCCCCTATGGCTACACCTTC CASWGVPYGYTF NA TRBJ1-2 TRBV6-1 NA
TGTGCCAGCAGCGGATACTACTTAAGCTCCTACAATGAGCAGTTCTTC CASSGYYLSSYNEQFF NA TRBJ2-1 TRBV5-6 NA
TGTGCCGGGGGGGAAAGAGATACGCAGTATTTT CAGGERDTQYF NA TRBJ2-3 TRBV11-2 TRBD2
TGTGCCAGCAGCCCCCGCACAGGGACGGATGAAGCTTTCTTT CASSPRTGTDEAFF NA TRBJ1-1 TRBV4-2 NA
TGTGCCAGCAGTGACTATGCAGGGGGTATGGACGAGCAGTACTTC CASSDYAGGMDEQYF NA TRBJ2-7 TRBV6-1 TRBD1
TGTGCCAGCAGTCACTCAGCGGGGGAGGCCTACAATGAGCAGTTCTTC CASSHSAGEAYNEQFF NA TRBJ2-1 TRBV27 TRBD2
TGTGCCAGCAGTGACTCGAACTTCGGGGAGCTGTTTTTT CASSDSNFGELFF NA TRBJ2-2 TRBV6-4 NA
TGTGCCAGCAGCAGGACAGGGACCGGACTAACCTCTAACTATGGCTACACCTTC CASSRTGTGLTSNYGYTF NA TRBJ1-2 TRBV2 TRBD1
TGTGCCAGCAGCTTAAAGACATCTGGCACCGGGGAGCTGTTTTTT CASSLKTSGTGELFF NA TRBJ2-2 TRBV11-2 NA
TGTGCCAGCAGCCCGGGGTACGATAATTCACCCCTCCACTTT CASSPGYDNSPLHF once TRBJ1-6 TRBV5-6 NA
TGTGCCAGCAGCCCCTGGGGGCCGACGGGATACACAGATACGCAGTATTTT CASSPWGPTGYTDTQYF NA TRBJ2-3 TRBV21-1 NA
TGTGCCAGCCAAAAACCCACCGGTCTTCGGGACTCGTCATACAATGAGCAGTTCTTC CASQKPTGLRDSSYNEQFF NA TRBJ2-1 TRBV27 NA
TGTGCCAGCAGCTTTCTAGGAGTTCTGGGGTCGCACACCGGGGAGCTGTTTTTT CASSFLGVLGSHTGELFF NA TRBJ2-2 TRBV7-6 NA
TGTGCCAGCAGCGCGGTGCGAACCGGGGAGTACAATGAGCAGTTCTTC CASSAVRTGEYNEQFF NA TRBJ2-1 TRBV5-8 NA
TGTGCCAGCAGCGCCGACAGGGGGGTAGGAAACACCATATATTTT CASSADRGVGNTIYF NA TRBJ1-3 TRBV7-8 TRBD1
TGTGCCAGTACGGTGGGGATCTCCGGGGAGCTGTTTTTT CASTVGISGELFF NA TRBJ2-2 TRBV19 NA
TGTGCCAGCAGTTTATCCGGGGGTGTGCACACTGAAGCTTTCTTT CASSLSGGVHTEAFF NA TRBJ1-1 TRBV27 NA
TGCGCCAGCAGCCAAGATCTCGGGTTGCCCTACGAGCAGTACTTC CASSQDLGLPYEQYF NA TRBJ2-7 TRBV4-3 NA
TGTGCCAGCAGCAAAGGTTATCAGCCCCAGCATTTT CASSKGYQPQHF NA TRBJ1-5 TRBV5-6 NA
TGTGCCAGCAAGGACCCAGGGCTCTACGAGCAGTACTTC CASKDPGLYEQYF NA TRBJ2-7 TRBV7-8 NA
TGTGCCAGCAGTTACTCGGAGGAGGGGATCGAGCAGTACTTC CASSYSEEGIEQYF NA TRBJ2-7 TRBV6-5 NA
TGTGCCAGCAGCGTTCTAACGGGGAGCTATGGCTACACCTTC CASSVLTGSYGYTF NA TRBJ1-2 TRBV9 NA
TGTGCCAGCAGCTACTTAGCGGGGGGGCCGGGGACCCAGTACTTC CASSYLAGGPGTQYF NA TRBJ2-5 TRBV13 TRBD2
TGTGCCAGTAGCCCGGGCTATGGCTACACCTTC CASSPGYGYTF NA TRBJ1-2 TRBV19 NA
TGTGCCAGCAGCGTCGGGACTAGCGGGCTACAAGAGACCCAGTACTTC CASSVGTSGLQETQYF NA TRBJ2-5 TRBV9 TRBD2
TGCGCCAGCAGCCAAGAATCCGGCCTAGCGGGGGCCTACGAGCAGTACTTC CASSQESGLAGAYEQYF NA TRBJ2-7 TRBV4-3 TRBD2
TGTGCCAGCAGCTGGACGGGGGGTTCTAGCACAGATACGCAGTATTTT CASSWTGGSSTDTQYF once TRBJ2-3 TRBV7-6 TRBD2
TGTGCCAGCAGTTACTCGGAGACTTATGGCTACACCTTC CASSYSETYGYTF NA TRBJ1-2 TRBV6-5 NA
TGTGCCAGTAAGGGTTTGGGCCCCGCCTACGAGCAGTACTTC CASKGLGPAYEQYF NA TRBJ2-7 TRBV19 NA
TGTGCCAGCAGACCCGGGACAGGGGACGCTGTAGAAAAACTGTTTTTT CASRPGTGDAVEKLFF NA TRBJ1-4 TRBV7-9 TRBD1
TGTGCCTGGAGTGAAACGTACACCGGGGAGCTGTTTTTT CAWSETYTGELFF NA TRBJ2-2 TRBV30 NA
TGTGCCAGCAGCAATGACACCATATATTTT CASSNDTIYF NA TRBJ1-3 TRBV21-1 NA
TGTGCCAGCAGACTACAGGGGTACGAGCAGTACTTC CASRLQGYEQYF NA TRBJ2-7 TRBV6-5 TRBD1
TGTGCCAGCAGCTTATGGACAGGTGAAGCTTTCTTT CASSLWTGEAFF few TRBJ1-1 TRBV5-4 TRBD1
TGTGCCATCAGTGAGTCGATGACTGTCAGCAATCAGCCCCAGCATTTT CAISESMTVSNQPQHF NA TRBJ1-5 TRBV10-3 NA
TGTGCCAGCAGACCCCGGGACAGGCTAAACACCGGGGAGCTGTTTTTT CASRPRDRLNTGELFF few TRBJ2-2 TRBV7-6 TRBD1
TGTGCCAGCAGCCTAGGACTAGCGGGGGTTCCCTACGAGCAGTACTTC CASSLGLAGVPYEQYF NA TRBJ2-7 TRBV7-2 TRBD2
TGCGCCAGCAGCTTCGGGGAGGCGACTGAAGCTTTCTTT CASSFGEATEAFF NA TRBJ1-1 TRBV5-1 NA
TGCGCCAGCGGCGTTACCGGGACAGGGAACTACGAGCAGTACTTC CASGVTGTGNYEQYF NA TRBJ2-7 TRBV5-1 TRBD1
TGTGCCAGCAGTTTAGGAGGGACAGCCCCTGGGTGGTCTGAAGCTTTCTTT CASSLGGTAPGWSEAFF NA TRBJ1-1 TRBV27 TRBD1
TGTGCCAGCAGTCCTGGACAGCTCCACTACGAGCAGTACTTC CASSPGQLHYEQYF NA TRBJ2-7 TRBV27 NA
TGTGCCAGCAGCTTGGGCTGGGAGCTGTTTTTT CASSLGWELFF NA TRBJ2-2 TRBV7-9 NA
TGTGCCAGCAGCGCCGGAACAGATACGCAGTATTTT CASSAGTDTQYF NA TRBJ2-3 TRBV5-4 NA